This TCR beta chain emerged from a study of CD8 T cells in Susac syndrome. Germline values: CDR1 GTSNPN, CDR2 SVGIG (reference sequence). The CDR3 length is 13 residues. The germline V and J ends were trimmed by 7 bases and 1 base, with 13 bases remaining between them. Sequencing of TCR beta was undertaken in CD8+ and CD4+ T cells derived from blood. When the RNA was reverse transcribed, random hexamers were used with an input of about 0.5 to 1 ug. TCR beta CDR3 was amplified by immunoSEQ multiplex PCR. This amplification extended across 54 Vbeta and 13 Jbeta segments. TCRdb used MiXCR to reprocess the immunoSEQ multiplex PCR reads, holding one entry per CDR3 protein. The top ten clones hold 0.13% to 0.15% of a sample with roughly 150,000 distinct CDR3 sequences, roughly 95% of them seen once.

The sample was CD8+ T cells from PBMCs. V gene TRBV30 combines with J gene TRBJ1-1; D perhaps matches TRBD1 (5 bases). The clonotype was recovered from a human donor with multiple sclerosis. CDR3 nucleotides: TGTGCCTACACGCTAACAGGGAACACTGAAGCTTTCTTT. It yields the protein CAYTLTGNTEAFF.